These T cell receptor beta chains were read from a single sample in a study of identical twins. Each CDR3 protein is one row after TCRdb ran MiXCR on the 5' RACE reads. The sample contains nearly 650,000 distinct CDR3 sequences, around 7.5% of which appear only once. The same data also went into a second study, on yellow fever vaccine responses in identical twins.

The specimen sequenced was PBMCs. The receptors were sampled from a woman aged 18 to 35 in good health. CDR3s include the opening cysteine and the closing phenylalanine or tryptophan. A D gene is named only where the DNA matches it firmly. For some rows the clone size is stated as once, few or many, or as a class when expanded; others skip it.

v_call	clone_size	d_call	j_call	cdr3_aa	cdr3_nt
TRBV28	.	TRBD2	TRBJ2-7	CASGAVPFYEQYF	TGTGCTAGCGGGGCGGTCCCTTTCTACGAGCAGTACTTC
TRBV2	few	.	TRBJ2-3	CASSVGPGTDTQYF	TGTGCCAGCAGTGTGGGTCCTGGCACAGATACGCAGTATTTT
TRBV18	few	TRBD1	TRBJ2-1	CASSAWGTASYNEQFF	TGTGCCAGCTCCGCCTGGGGGACAGCCTCCTACAATGAGCAGTTCTTC
TRBV27	.	TRBD2	TRBJ2-3	CASIKGGNTDTQYF	TGTGCCAGCATTAAGGGAGGGAACACAGATACGCAGTATTTT
TRBV9	.	.	TRBJ2-3	CASSVFWGVSDTQYF	TGTGCCAGCAGCGTATTTTGGGGGGTCTCAGATACGCAGTATTTT
TRBV6-5	.	.	TRBJ1-1	CASSYGHLSTEAFF	TGTGCCAGCAGTTACGGTCATCTGAGCACTGAAGCTTTCTTT
TRBV20-1	few	TRBD2	TRBJ2-3	CSARDPGTSGSTDTQYF	TGCAGTGCTAGAGATCCCGGGACTAGCGGGAGCACAGATACGCAGTATTTT
TRBV7-7	few	TRBD2	TRBJ2-1	CASSPYSVSGRNNEQFF	TGTGCCAGCAGCCCGTACTCGGTTAGCGGGAGAAACAATGAGCAGTTCTTC
TRBV5-6	.	.	TRBJ1-2	CASSLGHTNYGYTF	TGTGCCAGCAGCTTGGGGCACACTAACTATGGCTACACCTTC
TRBV25-1	many	.	TRBJ2-1	CASSGWGRASYNEQFF	TGTGCCAGCAGTGGGTGGGGAAGGGCATCCTACAATGAGCAGTTCTTC
TRBV28	few	TRBD2	TRBJ2-1	CASSSRLAGPNEQFF	TGTGCCAGCAGCTCCAGACTAGCGGGACCCAATGAGCAGTTCTTC
TRBV2	few	.	TRBJ2-1	CARGSGWEYNEQFF	TGTGCCAGGGGCTCTGGCTGGGAGTACAATGAGCAGTTCTTC
TRBV19	few	.	TRBJ1-2	CASSISDSDGYTF	TGTGCCAGTAGTATTAGTGATTCGGATGGCTACACCTTC
TRBV5-1	many	TRBD2	TRBJ2-3	CASSLLAGPTDTQYF	TGCGCCAGCAGCTTACTAGCGGGCCCCACAGATACGCAGTATTTT
TRBV5-8	many	TRBD1	TRBJ2-7	CASSWTGDTYEQYF	TGTGCCAGCAGCTGGACAGGTGATACCTACGAGCAGTACTTC
TRBV4-2	.	.	TRBJ1-1	CASSPHGGAWTEAFF	TGTGCCAGCAGCCCCCATGGGGGGGCGTGGACTGAAGCTTTCTTT
TRBV5-1	few	TRBD1	TRBJ1-1	CASSLTGTGFTEAFF	TGCGCCAGCAGCTTGACCGGGACAGGGTTTACTGAAGCTTTCTTT
TRBV7-2	few	.	TRBJ2-5	CASTLLKTPGETQYF	TGTGCCAGCACCCTTCTCAAGACCCCCGGAGAGACCCAGTACTTC
TRBV20-1	.	.	TRBJ2-7	CSAGQSSSYEQYF	TGCAGTGCTGGACAGTCGAGCTCCTACGAGCAGTACTTC
TRBV7-9	many	.	TRBJ1-2	CASSLGTALNYGYTF	TGTGCCAGCAGCTTAGGGACAGCGCTAAACTATGGCTACACCTTC
TRBV29-1	many	.	TRBJ1-3	CSVVAAGAGNTIYF	TGCAGCGTTGTCGCCGCCGGGGCTGGAAACACCATATATTTT
TRBV20-1	.	TRBD1	TRBJ1-2	CSAREEAGGVYGYTF	TGCAGTGCTAGAGAAGAGGCAGGGGGAGTCTATGGCTACACCTTC
TRBV24-1	many	.	TRBJ2-2	CATSDLGGPGELFF	TGTGCCACCAGTGACCTCGGAGGGCCCGGGGAGCTGTTTTTT
TRBV12-3/TRBV12-4	few	TRBD2	TRBJ2-2	CASSGRGLAGSGELFF	TGTGCCAGCAGTGGACGGGGACTAGCAGGCTCCGGGGAGCTGTTTTTT
TRBV5-1	.	.	TRBJ2-5	CASSRGTPQGETQYF	TGCGCCAGCAGCCGCGGGACTCCTCAGGGGGAGACCCAGTACTTC
TRBV18	.	TRBD2	TRBJ2-2	CASFTGTRGNTGELFF	TGTGCCAGCTTCACCGGGACTAGAGGGAACACCGGGGAGCTGTTTTTT
TRBV5-1	.	.	TRBJ1-1	CASTLGGYPTLTEAFF	TGCGCCAGCACCTTGGGGGGTTACCCCACTTTAACTGAAGCTTTCTTT
TRBV6-4	many	TRBD2	TRBJ2-1	CASSDSISAGGGDEQFF	TGTGCCAGCAGTGACTCCATTTCAGCGGGAGGTGGGGATGAGCAGTTCTTC
TRBV10-3	many	.	TRBJ1-1	CAITSTDSLNTEAFF	TGTGCCATCACCTCAACGGACAGTCTGAACACTGAAGCTTTCTTT
TRBV12-3/TRBV12-4	many	.	TRBJ1-2	CASGVVSYTF	TGTGCGAGCGGGGTTGTCAGCTACACCTTC
TRBV6-4	few	TRBD1	TRBJ2-2	CASWETGTGNANTGELFF	TGTGCCAGCTGGGAGACCGGGACAGGGAATGCGAACACCGGGGAGCTGTTTTTT
TRBV2	.	TRBD2	TRBJ2-5	CASYLAGGAETQYF	TGTGCCAGCTATCTAGCGGGAGGGGCAGAGACCCAGTACTTC
TRBV24-1	.	.	TRBJ2-5	CATSDRSGGNQETQYF	TGTGCCACCAGTGATCGGAGTGGGGGGAACCAAGAGACCCAGTACTTC
TRBV28	.	.	TRBJ1-2	CASSSRGSSKGYTF	TGTGCCAGCAGTTCCAGGGGTTCTTCTAAGGGCTACACCTTC
TRBV15	few	TRBD1	TRBJ1-4	CATSTDRLATNEKLFF	TGTGCCACCAGCACGGACAGGCTTGCAACTAATGAAAAACTGTTTTTT
TRBV11-2	many	.	TRBJ1-1	CASSLNVAAEAFF	TGTGCCAGCAGCTTAAATGTTGCCGCTGAAGCTTTCTTT
TRBV29-1	.	.	TRBJ2-1	CSVEDRYLKPGDPYNEQFF	TGCAGCGTTGAAGATCGCTACTTAAAACCGGGTGACCCCTACAATGAGCAGTTCTTC
TRBV12-3/TRBV12-4	many	.	TRBJ1-5	CASSPNGGGQPQHF	TGTGCCAGCAGCCCCAACGGTGGGGGTCAGCCCCAGCATTTT
TRBV12-3/TRBV12-4	.	TRBD2	TRBJ2-3	CASSFVAGDLNTQYF	TGTGCCAGCAGTTTTGTAGCGGGAGATCTAAATACGCAGTATTTT
TRBV24-1	many	.	TRBJ1-5	CATSETGGNQPQHF	TGTGCCACCAGTGAGACAGGCGGTAATCAGCCCCAGCATTTT
TRBV5-1	.	.	TRBJ1-4	CASSLYSSAGGEKLFF	TGCGCCAGCAGCTTATATTCCAGCGCCGGGGGTGAAAAACTGTTTTTT
TRBV27	.	.	TRBJ2-1	CASLDGSDEQFF	TGTGCCAGTCTCGATGGAAGCGATGAGCAGTTCTTC
TRBV7-3	.	.	TRBJ2-3	CASSPGGLPTDTQYF	TGTGCCAGCAGCCCCGGGGGGCTCCCCACAGATACGCAGTATTTT
TRBV5-1	few	TRBD1	TRBJ1-6	CASSLEGRGRDNSPLHF	TGCGCCAGCAGCTTGGAGGGTAGGGGGCGCGATAATTCACCCCTCCACTTT
TRBV6-1	many	.	TRBJ1-6	CASRPSGDANNSPLHF	TGTGCCAGCAGGCCTTCAGGGGATGCGAATAATTCACCCCTCCACTTT
TRBV20-1	few	TRBD1	TRBJ2-4	CSARDQEFGDREKNIQYF	TGCAGTGCTAGAGATCAGGAATTCGGGGACAGGGAAAAAAACATTCAGTACTTC
TRBV29-1	.	TRBD1	TRBJ1-6	CSVSETGENSPLHF	TGCAGCGTTTCAGAGACAGGGGAGAATTCACCCCTCCACTTT